This record looks at one T cell receptor (beta chain) sequence and its context. In the original analysis: Counts of nucleated cells, estimated from reference gene primer amplification, were obtained. Profiled with immunoSEQ multiplex PCR; TCRdb holds only in-frame clones, not every one. That table supplies the V and J calls and clone size; D and trimming were determined from the DNA. The sample lists about 63,000 clones; 60% to 85% were seen once. This sample is drawn from a study of blood T cell repertoires in COVID-19. At the level of the study: The samples span acute and convalescent COVID-19 from the United States, Italy and Spain.

Germline lookup yields CDR1 KGHSH and CDR2 LQKENI. The germline V and J ends were trimmed by 4 bases and 4 bases, with 11 bases remaining between them. CDR3 size: 14 residues. Source material: peripheral blood. The chain has TRBV18 and TRBJ2-1; weak D call: TRBD1 (5 bases). The sequence derives from a woman older than 75 with acute or convalescent COVID-19. CDR3 sequence (DNA): TGTGCCAGCTCACGAACGACAGAATACAATGAGCAGTTCTTC. Its protein product is CASSRTTEYNEQFF.